This T cell receptor (beta chain) was retrieved from a study of blood T cell repertoires in COVID-19. In the study's own analysis: Reference gene primer amplification in the assay estimated nucleated cell counts. Here immunoSEQ multiplex PCR was the method, and the copy in TCRdb shows in-frame clones only, minus some. The DNA was the basis for D and trimming; V, J and clone size are from that table. This repertoire shows about 220,000 clones, over 80% found once; its top ten account for roughly 6.2%. In germline, CDR1 is KGHSH, CDR2 LQKENI. Trimming stripped 1 base from V and 0 bases from J, with 9 bases between. The CDR3 totals 16 residues. Recruits, aged roughly 18 to 95 years, lived in around 24 US areas. Categorization into cohorts depended on clinical history that participants reported.

This clonotype was obtained from a woman in her thirties or forties who had recovered from COVID-19. J is TRBJ2-2 and V is TRBV18; a possible D gene is TRBD2 (6 bases). The sequenced material came from PBMCs or T cells enriched from blood (not recorded which). The CDR3 is CASSPRGGANTGELFF. The DNA of the CDR3 is TGTGCCAGCTCACCACGGGGCGGGGCGAACACCGGGGAGCTGTTTTTT.